The sample holds a few counts of the clone carrying this TCR beta chain. Its antigen is unidentified. Reverse transcription of all isolated RNA meant that expressed TCRB transcripts were sequenced. Reads from naive, central memory and regulatory T cell samples averaged about 3.9 million. TCRdb's table, derived via immunoSEQ multiplex PCR, lists solely in-frame clones and lacks some. The table has about 260,000 clones, roughly 24% seen once; the top ten hold more than 0.009%. The record originates from a study of beta chain features in type 1 diabetes. General study findings and limits: Moderate but significant shortening of TCRB CDR3s was recorded in all four CD4+ subsets from Type 1 diabetes patients.

This CDR3 is built from 15 residues. V was shortened by 2 bases and J by 5 bases, with 15 bases between the two germline ends. Looked up from germline, CDR1 is LNHDA and CDR2 is SQIVND (reference sequence). This sequence was found in a woman in her 30s with type 1 diabetes. The sample taken for sequencing was naive CD4+ T cells from blood. The V gene is TRBV19, the J gene TRBJ1-1; no definite D call. Here the CDR3 DNA reads TGTGCCAGTAGTATAAGAGCAGGATCAGGAACTGAAGCTTTCTTT. Translating it yields CASSIRAGSGTEAFF.